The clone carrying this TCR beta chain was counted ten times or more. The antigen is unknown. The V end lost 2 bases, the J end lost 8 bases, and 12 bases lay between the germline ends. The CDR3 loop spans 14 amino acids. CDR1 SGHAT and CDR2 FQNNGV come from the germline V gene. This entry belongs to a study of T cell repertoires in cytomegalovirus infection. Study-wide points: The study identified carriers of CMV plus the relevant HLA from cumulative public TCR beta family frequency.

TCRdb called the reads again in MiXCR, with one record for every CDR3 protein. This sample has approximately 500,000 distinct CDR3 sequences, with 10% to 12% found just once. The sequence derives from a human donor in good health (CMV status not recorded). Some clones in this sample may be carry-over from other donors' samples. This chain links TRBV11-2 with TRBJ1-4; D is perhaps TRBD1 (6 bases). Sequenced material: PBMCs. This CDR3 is CASSLLRGREKLFF. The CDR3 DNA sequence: TGTGCCAGCAGCTTACTCAGGGGTCGGGAAAAACTGTTTTTT.